These 8 T cell receptor beta chains originate from one sample sequenced in a study of Tregs in tolerant kidney transplant recipients. TCRdb's copy holds only in-frame clones and misses some; the assay was immunoSEQ multiplex PCR. The sample has 60,000 or so clones; around 83% are singletons. The sequenced sample consisted of CD4+ T cells from blood. The origin of the receptors is a human donor in good health.

The DNA of the CDR3 is TGTGCCAGCATGGGAAGGAACACTGAAGCTTTCTTT. Encoded protein: CASMGRNTEAFF. The chain joins TRBV28 to TRBJ1-1, with D hard to call. From germline, CDR1 is MDHEN and CDR2 SYDVKM. The CDR3 is made up of 12 amino acids. V lost 7 bases and J lost 1, with 7 bases in between.

In its sample, this clone was seen once. The chain is built from TRBV4-3 and TRBJ2-3; D not resolved. The V gene lost 4 bases and the J gene lost 0 bases, with 11 bases spanning the gap. This CDR3 contains 15 residues. Per germline, CDR1 LGHNA and CDR2 YSLEER. The CDR3 region is CASSLLSSSTDTQYF. The CDR3 DNA follows: TGCGCCAGCAGCCTGTTATCCTCTAGCACAGATACGCAGTATTTT.

A few counts support this clone. V usage is TRBV7-2 and J usage is TRBJ1-1; 8 bases agree with TRBD1. J was trimmed by 7 bases and V by 5 bases; bases with no gene match: 6. This CDR3 spans 13 amino acids. Germline assignment: CDR1 SGHTA and CDR2 FQGNSA. CDR3 sequence: CASSVDRGLEAFF. DNA for the CDR3: TGTGCCAGCAGCGTCGACAGGGGACTTGAAGCTTTCTTT.

The chain is built from TRBV18 and TRBJ2-3; 10 positions match TRBD2. CDR1 is KGHSH, CDR2 LQKENI, per germline. The CDR3 spans 17 residues. Trimming removed 2 bases from V and 1 base from J; junction bases left unmatched: 6. The CDR3 region has the DNA TGTGCCAGCTCACCAACAACTAGCGGGATACGCACAGATACGCAGTATTTT. Its translation: CASSPTTSGIRTDTQYF.

The genes are TRBV4-1 and TRBJ1-2; TRBD1 matches 7 bases. V was clipped by 0 bases and J by 1 base; unmatched bases: 8. Looked up from germline, CDR1 is MGHRA and CDR2 is YSYEKL. The CDR3 sequence is 17 residues long. CDR3 amino acids: CASSQEIRTGRNYGYTF. The CDR3 coding sequence is TGCGCCAGCAGCCAAGAAATAAGGACAGGCCGTAACTATGGCTACACCTTC.

The V and J genes are TRBV27 and TRBJ2-7, with 10 bases lining up with TRBD2. The length of the CDR3 is 17 residues. In germline, CDR1 is MNHEY, CDR2 SMNVEV (reference sequence). V lost 0 bases and J lost 2; bases outside the gene matches: 7. In nucleotides, the CDR3 is TGTGCCAGCAGTTTATCTCCACTAGCGGGGCTAACCTACGAGCAGTACTTC. Its translation: CASSLSPLAGLTYEQYF.

The chain combines TRBV7-2 with TRBJ2-1, with D possibly TRBD1 on 5 matching bases. CDR1 is SGHTA, CDR2 FQGNSA, per germline. This CDR3 contains 16 residues. V lost 5 bases, J lost 4 bases, and 18 bases lay in between. The CDR3 bases are TGTGCCAGCAGCACACATCTGGGGCAGGATTACAATGAGCAGTTCTTC. This codes for CASSTHLGQDYNEQFF.

This chain joins TRBV7-3 and TRBJ2-3; a weak D match, TRBD1 (5 bases). The CDR3 runs to 15 residues. V was cut by 5 bases and J by 7 bases, with 19 bases left in between. In germline, CDR1 is SGHTA, CDR2 FQGTGA. CDR3 protein: CASSPQAGSLYTQYF. CDR3 DNA sequence: TGTGCCAGCAGCCCGCAGGCAGGGTCATTGTATACGCAGTATTTT.